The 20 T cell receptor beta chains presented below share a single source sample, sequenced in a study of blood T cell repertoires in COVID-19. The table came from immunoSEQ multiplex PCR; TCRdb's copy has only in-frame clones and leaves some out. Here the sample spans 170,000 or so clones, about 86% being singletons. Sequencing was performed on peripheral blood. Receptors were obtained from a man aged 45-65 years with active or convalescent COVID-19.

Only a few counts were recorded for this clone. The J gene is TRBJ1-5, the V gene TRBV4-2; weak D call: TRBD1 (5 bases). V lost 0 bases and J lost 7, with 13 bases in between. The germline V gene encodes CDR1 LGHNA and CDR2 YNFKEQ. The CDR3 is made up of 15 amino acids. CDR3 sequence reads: CASSQEGQAVQPQHF. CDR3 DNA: TGTGCCAGCAGCCAAGAGGGGCAGGCAGTCCAGCCCCAGCATTTT.

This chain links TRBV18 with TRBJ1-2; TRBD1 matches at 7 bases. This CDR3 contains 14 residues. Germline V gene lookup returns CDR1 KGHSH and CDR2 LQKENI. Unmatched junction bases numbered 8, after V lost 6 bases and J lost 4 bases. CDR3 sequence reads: CASSPTGEVYGYTF. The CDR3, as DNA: TGTGCCAGCTCCCCTACAGGGGAAGTCTATGGCTACACCTTC.

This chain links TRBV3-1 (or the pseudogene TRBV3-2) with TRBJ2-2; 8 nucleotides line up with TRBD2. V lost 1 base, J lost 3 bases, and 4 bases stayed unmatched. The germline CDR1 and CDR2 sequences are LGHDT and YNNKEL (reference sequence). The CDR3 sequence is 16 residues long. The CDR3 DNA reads TGTGCCAGCAGCCAAGTAGCGGGGTTTCACACCGGGGAGCTGTTTTTT. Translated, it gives CASSQVAGFHTGELFF.

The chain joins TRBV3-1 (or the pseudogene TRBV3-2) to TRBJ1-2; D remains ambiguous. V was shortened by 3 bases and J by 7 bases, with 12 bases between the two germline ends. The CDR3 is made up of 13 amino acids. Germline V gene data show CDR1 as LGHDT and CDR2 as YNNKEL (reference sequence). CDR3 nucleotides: TGTGCCAGCAGCCATTCTGGCCCTTCTGGCTACACCTTC. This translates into CASSHSGPSGYTF.

The CDR3 nucleotides are TGCAGCGTTGACGGGGGTCTTAGCACAGATACGCAGTATTTT. It specifies CSVDGGLSTDTQYF. This sequence joins TRBV29-1 and TRBJ2-3; TRBD2 might be the D (6 bases). The germline V and J ends were trimmed by 3 bases and 0 bases, with 10 bases remaining between them. Germline V gene lookup returns CDR1 SQVTM and CDR2 ANQGSEA. This CDR3 contains 14 residues.

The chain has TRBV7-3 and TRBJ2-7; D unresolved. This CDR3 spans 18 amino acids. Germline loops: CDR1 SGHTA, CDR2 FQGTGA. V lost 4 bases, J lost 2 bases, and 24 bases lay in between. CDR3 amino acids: CASSSTLKLTEPTYEQYF. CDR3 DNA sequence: TGTGCCAGCAGCTCAACCCTGAAATTGACGGAGCCTACCTACGAGCAGTACTTC. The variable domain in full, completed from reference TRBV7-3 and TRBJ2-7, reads GAGVSQTPSNKVTEKGKYVELRCDPISGHTALYWYRQSLGQGPEFLIYFQGTGAADDSGLPNDRFFAVRPEGSVSTLKIQRTERGDSAVYLCASSSTLKLTEPTYEQYFGPGTRLTVT.

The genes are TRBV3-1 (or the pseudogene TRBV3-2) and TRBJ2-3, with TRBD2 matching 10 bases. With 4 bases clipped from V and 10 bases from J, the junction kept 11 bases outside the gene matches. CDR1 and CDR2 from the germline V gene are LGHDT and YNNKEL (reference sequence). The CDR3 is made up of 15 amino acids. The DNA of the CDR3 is TGTGCCAGCAGCCCGGGACTAGCGACTGGAGTCGCGCAGTATTTT. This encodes CASSPGLATGVAQYF.

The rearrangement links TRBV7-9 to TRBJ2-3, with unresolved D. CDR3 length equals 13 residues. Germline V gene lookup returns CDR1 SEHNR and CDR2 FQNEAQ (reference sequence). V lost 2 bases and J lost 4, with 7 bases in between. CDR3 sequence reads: CASSLPPADTQYF. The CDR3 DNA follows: TGTGCCAGCAGCTTACCGCCGGCAGATACGCAGTATTTT. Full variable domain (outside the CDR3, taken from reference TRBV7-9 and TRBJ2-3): DTGVSQNPRHKITKRGQNVTFRCDPISEHNRLYWYRQTLGQGPEFLTYFQNEAQLEKSRLLSDRFSAERPKGSFSTLEIQRTEQGDSAMYLCASSLPPADTQYFGPGTRLTVL.

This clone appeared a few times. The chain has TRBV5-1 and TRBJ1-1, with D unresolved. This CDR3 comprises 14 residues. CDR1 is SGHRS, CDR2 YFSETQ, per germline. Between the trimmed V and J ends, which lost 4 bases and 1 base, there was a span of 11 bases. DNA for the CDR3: TGCGCCAGCAGCGTGAATACAGCGAACACTGAAGCTTTCTTT. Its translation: CASSVNTANTEAFF.

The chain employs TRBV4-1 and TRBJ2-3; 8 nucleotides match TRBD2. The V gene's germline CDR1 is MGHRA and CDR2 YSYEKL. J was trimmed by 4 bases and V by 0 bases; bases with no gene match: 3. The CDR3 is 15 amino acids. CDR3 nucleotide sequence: TGCGCCAGCAGCCAAGATTCCGGGGGGGCAGATACGCAGTATTTT. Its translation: CASSQDSGGADTQYF.

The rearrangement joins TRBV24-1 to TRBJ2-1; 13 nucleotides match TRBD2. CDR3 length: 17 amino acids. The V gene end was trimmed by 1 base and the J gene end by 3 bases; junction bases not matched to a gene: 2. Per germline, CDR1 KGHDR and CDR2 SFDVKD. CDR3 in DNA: TGTGCCACCAGTGATTTCGGGACTAGCGGGAACTACAATGAGCAGTTCTTC. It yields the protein CATSDFGTSGNYNEQFF.

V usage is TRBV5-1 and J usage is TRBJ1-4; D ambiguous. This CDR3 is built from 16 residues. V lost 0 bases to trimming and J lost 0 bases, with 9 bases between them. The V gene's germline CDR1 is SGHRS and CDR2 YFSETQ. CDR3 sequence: CASSLDGDATNEKLFF. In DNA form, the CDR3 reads TGCGCCAGCAGCTTGGACGGGGATGCAACTAATGAAAAACTGTTTTTT.

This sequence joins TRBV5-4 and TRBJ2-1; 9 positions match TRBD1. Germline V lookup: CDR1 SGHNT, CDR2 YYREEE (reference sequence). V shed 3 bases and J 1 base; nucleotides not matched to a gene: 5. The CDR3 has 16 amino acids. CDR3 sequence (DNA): TGTGCCAGCAGCTATGGGACAGGGCGATCCTACAATGAGCAGTTCTTC. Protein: CASSYGTGRSYNEQFF.

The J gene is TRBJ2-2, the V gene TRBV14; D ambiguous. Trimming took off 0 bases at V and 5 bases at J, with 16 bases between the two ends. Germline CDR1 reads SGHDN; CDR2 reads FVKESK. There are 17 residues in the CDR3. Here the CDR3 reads CASSQDRTAGWTGELFF. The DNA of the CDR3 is TGTGCCAGCAGCCAAGATCGAACGGCAGGTTGGACCGGGGAGCTGTTTTTT.

The CDR3 protein is CASSLDREDEQYF. DNA of the CDR3: TGTGCCAGCAGCTTAGACAGGGAGGACGAGCAGTACTTC. J is TRBJ2-7 and V is TRBV11-2, with TRBD2 as a possible D gene (6 bases). The germline V gene encodes CDR1 SGHAT and CDR2 FQNNGV. The CDR3 contains 13 residues. The V and J ends lost 0 bases and 5 bases respectively, with 8 bases between them.

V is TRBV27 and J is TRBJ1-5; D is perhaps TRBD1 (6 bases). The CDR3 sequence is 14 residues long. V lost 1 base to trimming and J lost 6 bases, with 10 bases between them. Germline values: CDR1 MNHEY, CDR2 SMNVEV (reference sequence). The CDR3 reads CASSLYRAGQPQHF. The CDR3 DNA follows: TGTGCCAGCAGTTTATACAGGGCGGGTCAGCCCCAGCATTTT.

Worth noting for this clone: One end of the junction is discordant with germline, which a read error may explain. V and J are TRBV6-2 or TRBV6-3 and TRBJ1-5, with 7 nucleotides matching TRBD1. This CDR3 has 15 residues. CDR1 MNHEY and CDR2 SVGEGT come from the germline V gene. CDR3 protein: CASSNPHDPSPGQNF. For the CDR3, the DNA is TGTGCCAGCAGCAACCCCCACGACCCAAGTCCGGGACAGAATTTT.

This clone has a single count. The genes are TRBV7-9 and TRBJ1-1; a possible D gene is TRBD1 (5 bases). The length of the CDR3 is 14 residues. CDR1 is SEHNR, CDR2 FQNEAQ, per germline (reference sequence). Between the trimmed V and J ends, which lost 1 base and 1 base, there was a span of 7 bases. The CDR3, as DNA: TGTGCCAGCAGCTTAGAAAGGGGGAACACTGAAGCTTTCTTT. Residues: CASSLERGNTEAFF.

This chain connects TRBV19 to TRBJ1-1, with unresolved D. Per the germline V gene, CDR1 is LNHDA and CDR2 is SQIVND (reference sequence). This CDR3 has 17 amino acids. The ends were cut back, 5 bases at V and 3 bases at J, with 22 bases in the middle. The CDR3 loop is CASSPPSGSSFDTEAFF. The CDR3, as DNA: TGTGCCAGTAGTCCCCCGAGCGGCAGTTCTTTCGACACTGAAGCTTTCTTT. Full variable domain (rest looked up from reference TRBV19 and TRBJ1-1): DGGITQSPKYLFRKEGQNVTLSCEQNLNHDAMYWYRQDPGQGLRLIYYSQIVNDFQKGDIAEGYSVSREKKESFPLTVTSAQKNPTAFYLCASSPPSGSSFDTEAFFGQGTRLTVV.

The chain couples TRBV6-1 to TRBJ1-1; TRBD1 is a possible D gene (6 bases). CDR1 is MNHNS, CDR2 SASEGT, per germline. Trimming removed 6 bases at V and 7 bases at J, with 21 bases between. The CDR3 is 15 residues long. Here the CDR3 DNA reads TGTGCCAGCAGGCCACCGAGCTTCGGACAGAGTGAAGCTTTCTTT. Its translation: CASRPPSFGQSEAFF.